A single sample gave rise to the 18 T cell receptor beta chains below, sequenced in a study of T cell repertoires in cytomegalovirus infection. These TCRs are of unknown antigen specificity. TCRdb processed the reads anew with MiXCR; each CDR3 protein has one entry. The sample has a few hundred thousand distinct CDR3 sequences; approximately 40% are singletons. The sequencing here drew on cultured PBMCs, taken from culture after CMV antigen stimulation. The receptor set was obtained from a human donor in good health (CMV status not recorded). Some clones in this sample may be carry-over from other donors' samples.

This chain joins TRBV5-1 and TRBJ1-6; 8 bases align to TRBD1. With 4 bases clipped from V and 7 bases from J, the junction kept 7 bases outside the gene matches. The CDR3 extends over 15 amino acids. Per the germline V gene, CDR1 is SGHRS and CDR2 is YFSETQ. CDR3 region: CASSEGTGANSPLHF. For the CDR3, the DNA is TGCGCCAGCAGCGAAGGGACAGGCGCGAATTCACCCCTCCACTTT. Drawing the rest from reference TRBV5-1 and TRBJ1-6, the complete variable domain is KAGVTQTPRYLIKTRGQQVTLSCSPISGHRSVSWYQQTPGQGLQFLFEYFSETQRNKGNFPGRFSGRQFSNSRSEMNVSTLELGDSALYLCASSEGTGANSPLHFGNGTRLTVT.

This sequence joins TRBV20-1 and TRBJ1-5, with 7 bases matching TRBD1. After removal of 5 bases from V and 9 bases from J, the junction contained 7 bases not matched to a gene. CDR3 length equals 12 residues. Germline CDR1 DFQATT, CDR2 SNEGSKA (reference sequence). The CDR3 loop is CSAGDSERPQHF. CDR3 sequence (DNA): TGCAGTGCTGGGGACAGCGAACGGCCCCAGCATTTT.

This clonotype was counted at least ten times. V gene TRBV11-2 combines with J gene TRBJ2-3; TRBD2 agrees at 9 bases. CDR3 length: 16 residues. The V gene end was trimmed by 4 bases and the J gene end by 2 bases; junction bases not matched to a gene: 7. The germline gives CDR1 SGHAT, CDR2 FQNNGV. CDR3 region: CASSSGRGGDTDTQYF. The CDR3 nucleotides read TGTGCCAGCAGCTCCGGGCGCGGGGGGGACACAGATACGCAGTATTTT. Variable domain in full (rest from reference TRBV11-2 and TRBJ2-3): EAGVAQSPRYKIIEKRQSVAFWCNPISGHATLYWYQQILGQGPKLLIQFQNNGVVDDSQLPKDRFSAERLKGVDSTLKIQPAKLEDSAVYLCASSSGRGGDTDTQYFGPGTRLTVL.

CDR3 region: CASSPTGPRDEQFF. The CDR3 DNA reads TGTGCCAGCAGCCCCACGGGGCCCAGGGATGAGCAGTTCTTC. This rearrangement joins TRBV7-6 to TRBJ2-1, with D possibly called TRBD1 or TRBD2 (5 bases each). CDR1 SGHVS and CDR2 FNYEAQ come from the germline V gene. Trimming pared 5 bases from V and 8 bases from J, leaving 16 bases between. CDR3 size: 14 residues.

The chain carries TRBV2 and TRBJ2-7; unclear D gene. Germline V lookup: CDR1 SNHLY, CDR2 FYNNEI. The ends were cut back, 4 bases at V and 7 bases at J, with 11 bases in the middle. The CDR3 length is 12 residues. CDR3 residues: CASSAGPGEQYF. CDR3 bases: TGTGCCAGCAGTGCAGGCCCCGGGGAGCAGTACTTC.

This clonotype has more than one count but fewer than ten. This rearrangement joins TRBV7-9 to TRBJ2-7; D gene ambiguous. The germline V and J ends were trimmed by 3 bases and 5 bases, with 5 bases remaining between them. This CDR3 is 11 amino acids long. In germline, CDR1 is SEHNR, CDR2 FQNEAQ (reference sequence). CDR3 residues: CASSFRDEQYF. For the CDR3, the DNA is TGTGCCAGCAGCTTTCGGGACGAGCAGTACTTC. The entire variable domain, with the rest obtained from reference TRBV7-9 and TRBJ2-7, is as follows: DTGVSQNPRHKITKRGQNVTFRCDPISEHNRLYWYRQTLGQGPEFLTYFQNEAQLEKSRLLSDRFSAERPKGSFSTLEIQRTEQGDSAMYLCASSFRDEQYFGPGTRLTVT.

The genes are TRBV7-2 and TRBJ2-3; maybe TRBD2 (6 bases). V was shortened by 3 bases and J by 2 bases, with 12 bases between the two germline ends. Germline V gives CDR1 SGHTA, CDR2 FQGNSA. This CDR3 spans 15 amino acids. Here the CDR3 reads CASSLAGFLTDTQYF. The CDR3 DNA follows: TGTGCCAGCAGCTTGGCGGGATTCCTCACAGATACGCAGTATTTT.

V usage is TRBV7-6 and J usage is TRBJ2-7; 8 nucleotides match TRBD2. Germline V gives CDR1 SGHVS, CDR2 FNYEAQ. The V and J ends lost 1 base and 6 bases, in that order; junction bases with no gene match: 5. The CDR3 covers 14 residues. The CDR3 spells CASSLGVAGFEQYF. CDR3 in DNA: TGTGCCAGCAGCTTAGGGGTAGCGGGATTCGAGCAGTACTTC. Variable domain in full (rest from reference TRBV7-6 and TRBJ2-7): GAGVSQSPRYKVTKRGQDVALRCDPISGHVSLYWYRQALGQGPEFLTYFNYEAQQDKSGLPNDRFSAERPEGSISTLTIQRTEQRDSAMYRCASSLGVAGFEQYFGPGTRLTVT.

In this sample, this clonotype turned up a few times. The chain recombines TRBV7-2 with TRBJ2-5, with D perhaps matching TRBD2 (6 bases). From germline, CDR1 is SGHTA and CDR2 FQGNSA. The CDR3 is 19 amino acids. V shed 5 bases and J shed 5 bases, with 30 bases lying between them. The CDR3 is CASSPTSSSGLPIRETQYF. CDR3 nucleotides: TGTGCCAGCAGCCCAACGTCTTCATCGGGACTCCCAATTCGGGAGACCCAGTACTTC.

The gene calls are TRBV4-2 and TRBJ2-2, with 14 bases matching TRBD2. The trim removed 2 bases at V and 8 bases at J, leaving 10 bases unmatched. Per the germline V gene, CDR1 is LGHNA and CDR2 is YNFKEQ. There are 18 residues in the CDR3. CDR3 protein: CASSQFRGTSGGGGELFF. In nucleotides, the CDR3 is TGTGCCAGCAGCCAATTTCGCGGGACTAGCGGGGGCGGGGGGGAGCTGTTTTTT.

This chain connects TRBV20-1 to TRBJ1-3; D unresolved. The CDR3 runs 14 residues. Germline V CDR1 and CDR2: DFQATT, SNEGSKA (reference sequence). V shed 6 bases and J shed 0 bases, with 12 bases lying between them. The CDR3 DNA reads TGCAGTGCATCGGAGTTCGGCTCTGGAAACACCATATATTTT. Translation: CSASEFGSGNTIYF.

The CDR3 DNA reads as TGCGCCAGCAGCCAAGATAAGGGGGGGCCGTACAATGAGCAGTTCTTC. It is translated as CASSQDKGGPYNEQFF. The chain recombines TRBV4-1 with TRBJ2-1, with a weak D call TRBD2 (7 bases). The V gene's germline CDR1 is MGHRA and CDR2 YSYEKL. CDR3 size: 16 residues. Deletions cut 0 bases from V and 4 bases from J, with 13 bases between.

The chain has TRBV12-3 or TRBV12-4 and TRBJ1-4, with D possibly being TRBD1 (5 bases). This CDR3 has 14 amino acids. Trimming removed 2 bases from V and 7 bases from J, with 11 bases in between. The CDR3 sequence: CASSLRGLGEKLFF. CDR3 coding DNA: TGTGCCAGCAGTTTAAGGGGCCTTGGTGAAAAACTGTTTTTT.

V and J are TRBV20-1 and TRBJ2-3; no reliable D call. Trimming removed 3 bases at V and 2 bases at J, with 9 bases between. This CDR3 is 13 amino acids long. The germline CDR1 and CDR2 sequences are DFQATT and SNEGSKA (reference sequence). Here the CDR3 DNA reads TGCAGTGCTAGTCTAAGCTTCACAGATACGCAGTATTTT. Its translation: CSASLSFTDTQYF.

The rearrangement uses TRBV19 and TRBJ1-5; 8 positions match TRBD1. The CDR3 runs to 14 residues. Per the germline V gene, CDR1 is LNHDA and CDR2 is SQIVND (reference sequence). With V trimmed by 7 bases and J by 2 bases, 4 bases remained unmatched. In DNA form, the CDR3 reads TGTGCCAGTACGACGACAGGGGGCAATCAGCCCCAGCATTTT. As protein: CASTTTGGNQPQHF.

This clonotype was recorded at least ten times. The chain combines TRBV7-2 with TRBJ1-2; D is possibly TRBD1 (5 bases). This CDR3 has 15 amino acids. The germline V gene has CDR1 SGHTA and CDR2 FQGNSA. V was cut by 4 bases and J by 4 bases, with 16 bases left in between. This chain's CDR3 is CASSSTGLGGYGYTF. The DNA of the CDR3 is TGTGCCAGCAGCTCAACAGGTCTCGGTGGCTATGGCTACACCTTC.

V usage is TRBV27 and J usage is TRBJ2-5, with D maybe TRBD1 (6 bases). Germline lookup yields CDR1 MNHEY and CDR2 SMNVEV (reference sequence). The germline V and J ends were trimmed by 5 bases and 1 base, with 17 bases remaining between them. CDR3 length equals 16 residues. The CDR3 region is CASSLRQANLQETQYF. CDR3 in DNA: TGTGCCAGCAGTCTTAGACAGGCCAACCTCCAAGAGACCCAGTACTTC.

The J gene is TRBJ2-6, the V gene TRBV12-3 or TRBV12-4; D is unresolved. The length of the CDR3 is 18 residues. Trimming removed 3 bases at V and 0 bases at J, with 15 bases between. As DNA, the CDR3 is TGTGCCAGCAGTTTTCGGGTTTTTAGGCCCTCTGGGGCCAACGTCCTGACTTTC. Its translation: CASSFRVFRPSGANVLTF.